This TCR beta chain was captured in a study of metastatic and nonmetastatic thyroid tumors. Study information: Peripheral blood and tumor or nodule samples from malignant and benign thyroid patients were compared. Whole-study findings and limits: Reportedly, malignant thyroid tumors had significantly higher TCR beta diversity than benign nodules, in blood and tumor.

In the source study's methods: Clinicopathological groups of papillary thyroid cancer showed CDR3 differences that were used to build a distant-metastasis classifier. TCRdb re-analyzed the PCR reads using MiXCR. These V and J calls are TCRdb output, not the study's own analysis. Among tens of thousands of clones listed, 23% were seen once. Trimming took 6 bases from V and 8 from J, leaving 17 bases between them. Germline assignment: CDR1 LNHDA and CDR2 SQIVND (reference sequence). The CDR3 spans 14 residues. This clone occurred many times. Its antigen is unknown. There were no patients who had received any treatment before thyroid surgery.

The sequenced sample consisted of blood. The receptor was isolated from a male donor with papillary thyroid cancer or a benign thyroid nodule (not recorded which). Some clones in this sample may be carry-over from other donors' samples. V usage is TRBV19 and J usage is TRBJ2-4; a possible D gene is TRBD2 (6 bases). CDR3 amino acids: CASRSGDFLDIQYF. CDR3 nucleotides: TGTGCCAGTAGATCGGGGGATTTCCTGGACATTCAGTACTTC.